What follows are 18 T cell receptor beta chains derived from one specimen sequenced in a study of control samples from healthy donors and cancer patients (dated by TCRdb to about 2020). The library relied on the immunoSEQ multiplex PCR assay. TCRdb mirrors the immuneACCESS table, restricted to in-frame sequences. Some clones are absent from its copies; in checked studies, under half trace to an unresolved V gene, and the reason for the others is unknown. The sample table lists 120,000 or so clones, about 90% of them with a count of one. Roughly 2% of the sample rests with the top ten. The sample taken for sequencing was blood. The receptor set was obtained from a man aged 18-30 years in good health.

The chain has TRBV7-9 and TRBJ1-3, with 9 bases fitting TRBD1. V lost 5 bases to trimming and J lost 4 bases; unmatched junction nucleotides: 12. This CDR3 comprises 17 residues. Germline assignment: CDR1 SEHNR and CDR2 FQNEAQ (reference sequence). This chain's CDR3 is CASSPPGTGYGGNTIYF. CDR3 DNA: TGTGCCAGCAGCCCACCCGGGACAGGGTACGGCGGAAACACCATATATTTT.

The CDR3, as DNA: TGCGCCAGCAGCTCCGGACTAGCGGGAGGGCCTGGGACCGGGGAGCTGTTTTTT. It translates to CASSSGLAGGPGTGELFF. The J gene is TRBJ2-2, the V gene TRBV5-1; 15 bases are a match to TRBD2. The J segment lost 5 bases and the V segment lost 3 bases, leaving 8 bases of the junction unmatched. CDR3 size: 18 residues. The V gene's germline CDR1 is SGHRS and CDR2 YFSETQ.

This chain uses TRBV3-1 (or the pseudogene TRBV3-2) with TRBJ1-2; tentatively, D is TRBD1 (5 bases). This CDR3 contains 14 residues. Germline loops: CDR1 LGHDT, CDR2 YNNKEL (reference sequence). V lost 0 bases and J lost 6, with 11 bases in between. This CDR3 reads CASSQELRGNGYTF. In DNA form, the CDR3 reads TGTGCCAGCAGCCAAGAACTTAGGGGAAATGGCTACACCTTC.

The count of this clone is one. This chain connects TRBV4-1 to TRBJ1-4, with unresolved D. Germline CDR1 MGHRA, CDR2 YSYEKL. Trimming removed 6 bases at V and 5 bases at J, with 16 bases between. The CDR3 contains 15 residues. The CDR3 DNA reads TGCGCCAGCAGTGTTCTTCCGGGGTCCAATGAAAAACTGTTTTTT. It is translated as CASSVLPGSNEKLFF.

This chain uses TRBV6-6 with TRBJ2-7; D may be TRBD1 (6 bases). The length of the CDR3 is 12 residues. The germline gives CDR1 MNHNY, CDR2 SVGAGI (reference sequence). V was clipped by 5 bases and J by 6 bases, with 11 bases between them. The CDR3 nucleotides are TGTGCCAGCAGTCTTACAGGGAGCGAGCAGTACTTC. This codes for CASSLTGSEQYF.

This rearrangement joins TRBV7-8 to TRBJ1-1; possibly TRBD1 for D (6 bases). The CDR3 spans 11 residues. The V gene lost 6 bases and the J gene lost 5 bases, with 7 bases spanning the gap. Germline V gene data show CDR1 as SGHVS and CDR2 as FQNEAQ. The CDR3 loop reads CASRGGTEAFF. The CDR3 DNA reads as TGTGCCAGCAGAGGGGGTACTGAAGCTTTCTTT.

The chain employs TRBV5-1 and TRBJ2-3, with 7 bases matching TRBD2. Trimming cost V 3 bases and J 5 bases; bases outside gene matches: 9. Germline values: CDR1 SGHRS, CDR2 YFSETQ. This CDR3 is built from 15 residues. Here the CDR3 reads CASSSSSGRRDTQYF. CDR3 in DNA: TGCGCCAGCAGCTCCTCTAGCGGACGCAGAGATACGCAGTATTTT.

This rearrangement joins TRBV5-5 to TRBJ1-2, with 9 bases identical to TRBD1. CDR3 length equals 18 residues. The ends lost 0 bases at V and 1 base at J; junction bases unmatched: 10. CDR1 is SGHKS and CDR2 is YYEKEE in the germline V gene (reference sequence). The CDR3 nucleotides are TGTGCCAGCAGCTTGGCCGGGACAGGGCAAGTGGGTAACTATGGCTACACCTTC. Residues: CASSLAGTGQVGNYGYTF.

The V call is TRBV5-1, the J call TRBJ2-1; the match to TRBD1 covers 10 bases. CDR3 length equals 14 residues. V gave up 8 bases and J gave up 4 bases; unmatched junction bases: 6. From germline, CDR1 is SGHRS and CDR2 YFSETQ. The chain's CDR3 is CASRTGGGYNEQFF. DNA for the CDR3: TGCGCCAGTCGGACAGGGGGAGGATACAATGAGCAGTTCTTC.

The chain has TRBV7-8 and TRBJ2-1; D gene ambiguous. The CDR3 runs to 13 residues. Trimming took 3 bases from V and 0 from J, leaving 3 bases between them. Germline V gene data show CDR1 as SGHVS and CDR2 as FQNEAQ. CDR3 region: CASSFNSYNEQFF. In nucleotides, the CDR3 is TGTGCCAGCAGCTTTAACTCCTACAATGAGCAGTTCTTC.

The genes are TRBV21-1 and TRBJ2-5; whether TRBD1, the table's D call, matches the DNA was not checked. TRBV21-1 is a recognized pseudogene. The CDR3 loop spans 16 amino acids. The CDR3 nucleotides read TGTGCCAGCAGCAAAGCCTCTCGACAGGGTTTTGAGACCCAGTACTTC. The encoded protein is CASSKASRQGFETQYF.

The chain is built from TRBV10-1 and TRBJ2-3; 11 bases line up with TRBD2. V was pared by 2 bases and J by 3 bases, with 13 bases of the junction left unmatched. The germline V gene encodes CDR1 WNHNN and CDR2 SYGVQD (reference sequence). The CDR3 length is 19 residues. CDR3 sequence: CASSEAQGLAGGRTDTQYF. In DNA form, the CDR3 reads TGCGCCAGCAGTGAGGCTCAAGGCCTAGCGGGAGGACGAACAGATACGCAGTATTTT.

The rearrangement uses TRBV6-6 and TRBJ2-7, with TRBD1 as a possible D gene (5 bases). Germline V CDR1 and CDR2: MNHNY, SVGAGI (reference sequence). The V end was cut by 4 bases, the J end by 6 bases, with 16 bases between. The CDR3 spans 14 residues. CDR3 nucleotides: TGTGCCAGCAGTTTATCATCAGGGCAGTCCGAGCAGTACTTC. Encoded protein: CASSLSSGQSEQYF.

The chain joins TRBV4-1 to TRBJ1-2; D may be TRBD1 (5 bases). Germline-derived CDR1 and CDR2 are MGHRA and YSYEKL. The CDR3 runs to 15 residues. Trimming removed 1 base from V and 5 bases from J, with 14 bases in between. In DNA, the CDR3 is TGCGCCAGCAGCCAAGTGAGTCAGGGAACTTATGGCTACACCTTC. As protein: CASSQVSQGTYGYTF.

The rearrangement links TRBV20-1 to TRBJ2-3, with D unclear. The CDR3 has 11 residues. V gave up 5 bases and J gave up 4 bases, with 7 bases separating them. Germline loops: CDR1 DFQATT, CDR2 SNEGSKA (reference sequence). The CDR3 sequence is CSALQSDTQYF. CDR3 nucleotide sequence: TGCAGTGCTTTACAGTCAGATACGCAGTATTTT.

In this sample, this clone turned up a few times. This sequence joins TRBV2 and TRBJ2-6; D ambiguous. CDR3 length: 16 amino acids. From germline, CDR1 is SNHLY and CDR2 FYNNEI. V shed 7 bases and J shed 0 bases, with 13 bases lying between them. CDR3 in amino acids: CASTFDGSSGANVLTF. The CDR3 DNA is TGTGCCAGCACTTTTGACGGATCCTCTGGGGCCAACGTCCTGACTTTC. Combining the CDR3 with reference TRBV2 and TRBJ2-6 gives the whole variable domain EPEVTQTPSHQVTQMGQEVILRCVPISNHLYFYWYRQILGQKVEFLVSFYNNEISEKSEIFDDQFSVERPDGSNFTLKIRSTKLEDSAMYFCASTFDGSSGANVLTFGAGSRLTVL.

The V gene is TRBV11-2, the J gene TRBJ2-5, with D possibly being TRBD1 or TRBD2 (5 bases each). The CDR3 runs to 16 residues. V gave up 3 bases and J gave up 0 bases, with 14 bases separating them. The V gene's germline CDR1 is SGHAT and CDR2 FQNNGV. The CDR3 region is CASSLGPIVYQETQYF. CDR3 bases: TGTGCCAGCAGCTTGGGACCAATAGTCTACCAAGAGACCCAGTACTTC.

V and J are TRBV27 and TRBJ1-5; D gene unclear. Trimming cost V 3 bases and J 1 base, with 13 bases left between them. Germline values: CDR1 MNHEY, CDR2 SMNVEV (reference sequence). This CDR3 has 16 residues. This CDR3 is CASSFGGRISNQPQHF. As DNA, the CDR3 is TGTGCCAGCAGTTTTGGTGGGCGAATAAGCAATCAGCCCCAGCATTTT.